This TCR beta chain was profiled in a study of spatial heterogeneity in lung cancer. Study summary: Alpha-chain sequences were consistently detected less often than beta-chain sequences. Across the raw uncorrected reads, a unique TCR and UMI combination was observed, on average, more than ten times.

Regarding time point: sample taken at primary tumor resection. The authors sequenced whole RNA from tumor, nontumor lung or frozen PBMC without sorting. A total of over 70 untreated early-stage non-small cell lung cancer patients served as donors. General study findings and limits: TCRs found ubiquitously expanded in tumor appeared in blood more at resection than at follow-up.

TCRdb re-called the 5' RACE reads through MiXCR, storing one row per CDR3 protein. The sample consists of 40,000 or so distinct CDR3 sequences, approximately 7.5% of them appearing once. The CDR3 contains 14 residues. V lost 0 bases to trimming and J lost 1 base, with 6 bases between them. Germline V gene data show CDR1 as MNHEY and CDR2 as SVGAGI. Concerning this clonotype: What it binds is unknown.

The TCR originated in a male donor with early-stage non-small cell lung cancer. Specimen: PBMCs, collected at surgery. The gene calls are TRBV6-5 and TRBJ1-1; no clear D. CDR3 in DNA: TGTGCCAGCAGTTACTCGATTCCGAACACTGAAGCTTTCTTT. This codes for CASSYSIPNTEAFF.